These 9 T cell receptor beta chains share one sample of origin, sequenced in a study of T cell repertoires in cytomegalovirus infection. TCRdb used MiXCR to reprocess the reads, holding one entry per CDR3 protein. The sample has 100,000 to 150,000 distinct CDR3 sequences; 7% to 9.5% are singletons. Sequenced: PBMCs. Receptor source: a human donor in good health (CMV status not recorded). Some clones in this sample may be carry-over from other donors' samples.

This clonotype was counted only a few times. The chain recombines TRBV7-9 with TRBJ2-7; D may correspond to TRBD1 or TRBD2 (5 bases each). This CDR3 comprises 16 residues. Trimming shortened V by 0 bases and J by 3 bases, and 15 bases separated the two germline ends. The germline V gene encodes CDR1 SEHNR and CDR2 FQNEAQ (reference sequence). The CDR3 sequence is CASSLASGTQNYEQYF. The CDR3 DNA reads TGTGCCAGCAGCTTAGCCTCCGGGACGCAAAACTACGAGCAGTACTTC.

J is TRBJ1-5 and V is TRBV28; TRBD1 matches 8 bases. The CDR3 length is 15 residues. Germline-derived CDR1 and CDR2 are MDHEN and SYDVKM. J lost 3 bases, V lost 10 bases, and 11 bases had no gene match. As DNA, the CDR3 is TGTGCCAACAGACGGGACAGGTCCATCAATCAGCCCCAGCATTTT. Its protein is CANRRDRSINQPQHF.

This clonotype was seen a handful of times. The CDR3 DNA is TGCAGCGTTGGCACTAGCGGCGAATACGAGCAGTACTTC. Translation: CSVGTSGEYEQYF. The chain is built from TRBV29-1 and TRBJ2-7; 8 bases align to TRBD2. Germline CDR1 is SQVTM and CDR2 is ANQGSEA. Trimming at V came to 4 bases and at J to 4 bases, leaving 6 bases not matched to a gene. The CDR3 runs to 13 residues.

This clonotype was seen many times. The CDR3 sequence: CSARGWPGGVTDTQYF. CDR3 nucleotide sequence: TGCAGTGCTAGAGGATGGCCGGGGGGAGTCACAGATACGCAGTATTTT. J is TRBJ2-3 and V is TRBV20-1; 7 bases agree with TRBD2. Germline loops: CDR1 DFQATT, CDR2 SNEGSKA (reference sequence). The CDR3 is 16 amino acids. With V trimmed by 1 base and J by 2 bases, 9 bases remained unmatched.

This clonotype has more than one count but fewer than ten. The J gene is TRBJ1-1, the V gene TRBV4-1; TRBD1 is a possible D gene (5 bases). The V end lost 4 bases, the J end lost 3 bases, and 12 bases lay between the germline ends. Germline V gives CDR1 MGHRA, CDR2 YSYEKL. CDR3 length equals 14 residues. CDR3 amino acids: CASSPTWGDTEAFF. CDR3 DNA sequence: TGCGCCAGCAGCCCCACCTGGGGGGACACTGAAGCTTTCTTT.

This clonotype was recorded many times. V and J are TRBV5-4 and TRBJ1-1, with no clear D. The CDR3 is 13 residues long. Per germline, CDR1 SGHNT and CDR2 YYREEE (reference sequence). V was cut by 0 bases and J by 7 bases, with 10 bases left in between. Here the CDR3 DNA reads TGTGCCAGCAGCTTGGTAGGGAGCGATGAAGCTTTCTTT. This translates into CASSLVGSDEAFF.

This clonotype was found many times. The chain links TRBV7-2 to TRBJ1-2; no definite D call. V was pared by 5 bases and J by 0 bases, with 13 bases between. The CDR3 contains 15 residues. Per germline, CDR1 SGHTA and CDR2 FQGNSA. In DNA, the CDR3 is TGTGCCAGCAGCCTCCTGCGGGTTCCTAACTATGGCTACACCTTC. Protein: CASSLLRVPNYGYTF.

DNA of the CDR3: TGCAGCGTCGCAGGGGTCGCTGAAGCTTTCTTT. As protein: CSVAGVAEAFF. J is TRBJ1-1 and V is TRBV29-1; D might be TRBD1 (6 bases). The CDR3 length is 11 residues. CDR1 and CDR2 (germline): SQVTM, ANQGSEA. V lost 6 bases to trimming and J lost 6 bases, with 11 bases between them.

This clonotype was counted many times. The V call is TRBV5-1, the J call TRBJ1-2; 8 nucleotides match TRBD1. Germline-derived CDR1 and CDR2 are SGHRS and YFSETQ. This CDR3 has 14 residues. Trimming took 2 bases from V and 3 from J; bases not matched to a gene: 3. CDR3 DNA sequence: TGCGCCAGCAGCTTTGTGACAGGGGACTATGGCTACACCTTC. Translated, it gives CASSFVTGDYGYTF.